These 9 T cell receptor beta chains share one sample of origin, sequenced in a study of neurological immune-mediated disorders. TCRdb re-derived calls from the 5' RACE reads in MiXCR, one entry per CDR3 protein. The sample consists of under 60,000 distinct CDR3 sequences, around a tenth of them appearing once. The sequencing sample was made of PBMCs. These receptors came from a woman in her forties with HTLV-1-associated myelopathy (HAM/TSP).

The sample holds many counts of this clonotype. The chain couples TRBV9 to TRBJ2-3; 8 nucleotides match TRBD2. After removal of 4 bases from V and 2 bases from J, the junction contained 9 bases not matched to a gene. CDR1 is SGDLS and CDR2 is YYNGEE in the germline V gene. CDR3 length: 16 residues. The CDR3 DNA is TGTGCCAGCAGCCCCCGACGGGGGGGTTACACAGATACGCAGTATTTT. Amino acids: CASSPRRGGYTDTQYF.

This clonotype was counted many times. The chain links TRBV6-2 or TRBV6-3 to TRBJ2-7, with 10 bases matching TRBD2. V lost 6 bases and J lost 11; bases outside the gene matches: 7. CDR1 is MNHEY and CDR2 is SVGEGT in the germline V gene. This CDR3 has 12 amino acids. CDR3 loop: CASSDSGTSEYF. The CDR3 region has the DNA TGTGCCAGCAGCGACTCCGGGACTAGCGAGTACTTC.

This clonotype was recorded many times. The DNA for the CDR3 is TGTGCCAGCAGCCTACACTACACAGATACGCAGTATTTT. Its translation: CASSLHYTDTQYF. The chain combines TRBV7-2 with TRBJ2-3; D remains ambiguous. The CDR3 is 13 residues long. V was shortened by 5 bases and J by 2 bases, with 8 bases between the two germline ends. The germline gives CDR1 SGHTA, CDR2 FQGNSA.

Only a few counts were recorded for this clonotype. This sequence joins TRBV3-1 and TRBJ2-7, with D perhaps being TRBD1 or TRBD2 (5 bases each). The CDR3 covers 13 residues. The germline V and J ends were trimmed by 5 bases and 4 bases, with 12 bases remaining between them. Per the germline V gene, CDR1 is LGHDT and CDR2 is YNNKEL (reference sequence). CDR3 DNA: TGTGCCAGCAGCACGGGGACCACATACGAGCAGTACTTC. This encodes CASSTGTTYEQYF.

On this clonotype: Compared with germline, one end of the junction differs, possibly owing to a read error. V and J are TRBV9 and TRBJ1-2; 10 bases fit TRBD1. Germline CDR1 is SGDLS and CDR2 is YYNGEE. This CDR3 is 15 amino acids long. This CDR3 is CTSSSDRGHSYGYTF. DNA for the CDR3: TGTACCAGCAGCTCAGACAGGGGGCATAGCTATGGCTACACCTTC.

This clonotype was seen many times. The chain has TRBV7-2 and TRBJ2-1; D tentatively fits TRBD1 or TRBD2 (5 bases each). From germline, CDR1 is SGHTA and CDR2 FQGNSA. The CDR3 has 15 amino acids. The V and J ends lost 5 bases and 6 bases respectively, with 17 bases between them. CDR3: CASSPNGGHSNEQFF. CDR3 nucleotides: TGTGCCAGCAGCCCTAACGGAGGACATTCCAATGAGCAGTTCTTC.

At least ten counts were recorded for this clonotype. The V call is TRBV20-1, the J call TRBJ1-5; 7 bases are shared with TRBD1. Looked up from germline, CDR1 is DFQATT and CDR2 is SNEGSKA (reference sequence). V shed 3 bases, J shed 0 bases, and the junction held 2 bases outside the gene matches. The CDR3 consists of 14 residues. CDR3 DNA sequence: TGCAGTGCTAGCCGGGACAGTAGCAATCAGCCCCAGCATTTT. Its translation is CSASRDSSNQPQHF.

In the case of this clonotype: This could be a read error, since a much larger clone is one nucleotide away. The CDR3 spells CASSYDSWDLSSYNEQFF. CDR3 coding DNA: TGTGCCAGCAGTTACGATAGCTGGGACCTCAGCTCCTACAATGAGCAGTTCTTC. The chain employs TRBV6-2 or TRBV6-3 and TRBJ2-1, with D tentatively TRBD1 or TRBD2 (5 bases each). CDR3 length equals 18 residues. From germline, CDR1 is MNHEY and CDR2 SVGEGT. Trimming pared 2 bases from V and 0 bases from J, leaving 17 bases between.

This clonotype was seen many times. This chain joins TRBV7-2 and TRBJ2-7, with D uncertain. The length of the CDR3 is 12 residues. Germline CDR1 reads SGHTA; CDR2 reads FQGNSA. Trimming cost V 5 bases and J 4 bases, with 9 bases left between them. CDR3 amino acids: CASSHPGYEQYF. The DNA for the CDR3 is TGTGCCAGCAGCCATCCCGGGTACGAGCAGTACTTC. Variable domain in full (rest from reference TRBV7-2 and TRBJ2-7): GAGVSQSPSNKVTEKGKDVELRCDPISGHTALYWYRQSLGQGLEFLIYFQGNSAPDKSGLPSDRFSAERTGGSVSTLTIQRTQQEDSAVYLCASSHPGYEQYFGPGTRLTVT.